This TCR beta chain was documented in a study of cytomegalovirus exposure and HLA in healthy donors. Study-wide findings and caveats: When a later analysis compared HLA-associated TCR beta chains with equally common others, the HLA-associated chains turned out to be more clonally expanded and to have lower generation probabilities. Confirmation was obtained in vitro that a few CMV-associated chains are specific for CMV antigens. Prior analysis indicated that the majority of TCR beta V segments exhibited productivity approximately 87% or approximately 30% of the time.

Worth noting for this clone: The antigen is undetermined.

A multiplex PCR was run with 60 Vbeta primers and 13 Jbeta primers. The assay was immunoSEQ multiplex PCR, and TCRdb's table has in-frame clones only and misses some. The top ten hold nearly 6% of the sample, which has about 210,000 clones, about 81% seen once. Per germline, CDR1 GTSNPN and CDR2 SVGIG (reference sequence). Deletions cut 4 bases from V and 2 bases from J, with 20 bases between. The CDR3 sequence is 16 residues long. The sequenced sample consisted of PBMCs. This clonotype originated in a man aged 40-50 years in good health and CMV-seropositive. This rearrangement joins TRBV30 to TRBJ1-1; D is perhaps TRBD1 (6 bases). CDR3 amino acids: CAWTPRTAKGNTEAFF. The CDR3 bases are TGTGCCTGGACCCCCCGGACAGCGAAAGGCAACACTGAAGCTTTCTTT.